These T cell receptor beta chains were read from a single sample in a study of blood T cell repertoires in COVID-19. Profiling relied on immunoSEQ multiplex PCR, and the TCRdb table lists in-frame clones only, not all of them. The data show approximately 300,000 clones, with 75% to 90% seen just once and around 0.8% held by the top ten. Material for sequencing was peripheral blood. These receptor sequences come from a man younger than 40 with acute or convalescent COVID-19. Each CDR3 is given with its conserved first and last residue. A D gene is named only where the DNA matches it firmly. Size tells how often a clone was seen (once, few, many) or the class of an expanded clone, and some rows leave it out.

J gene,clone size,D gene,V gene,CDR3 DNA,CDR3 protein
TRBJ2-7,-,-,TRBV5-1,TGCGCCAGCAGCTTGGGCCAGTCCCTCTCCCTCTACGAGCAGTACTTC,CASSLGQSLSLYEQYF
TRBJ2-5,-,TRBD1,TRBV19,TGTGCCAGTTCCTCGGCCAGCGAGGGGGCAGAGACCCAGTACTTC,CASSSASEGAETQYF
TRBJ1-1,-,-,TRBV18,TGTGCCAGCTCACAGAACCTTGGGACAACTGAAGCTTTCTTT,CASSQNLGTTEAFF
TRBJ2-3,-,-,TRBV15,TGTGCCACCAGCAGATGGGGGCCCACAGATACGCAGTATTTT,CATSRWGPTDTQYF
TRBJ1-3,-,-,TRBV5-4,TGTGCCAGCAGCCCGCAGCGGGGAAACACCATATATTTT,CASSPQRGNTIYF
TRBJ1-2,-,TRBD1,TRBV27,TGTGCCAGCAGTATGACAGGGAGTGGCTACACCTTC,CASSMTGSGYTF
TRBJ1-1,-,-,TRBV19,TGTGCCACTCGCAGTCCGGGACATCAGAACACTGAAGCTTTCTTT,CATRSPGHQNTEAFF
TRBJ2-7,-,-,TRBV6-2/TRBV6-3,TGTGCCAGCAGTTTGGGGGGTTCCTACGAGCAGTACTTC,CASSLGGSYEQYF
TRBJ2-1,-,TRBD2,TRBV5-1,TGCGCCAGCAGTTTTGGACTAGCGAAAGACACCTACAATGAGCAGTTCTTC,CASSFGLAKDTYNEQFF
TRBJ2-5,-,-,TRBV5-1,TGCGCCAGCAGTTTCCAGGACATGGGTGAAGAGACCCAGTACTTC,CASSFQDMGEETQYF
TRBJ1-1,once,TRBD1,TRBV7-8,TGTGCCAGCAGCCGGGAGGGGGCGCGTACTGAAGCTTTCTTT,CASSREGARTEAFF
TRBJ2-2,-,TRBD2,TRBV12-5,TGTGCTAGTGGGGCCCCTAGCGGGGGGTCGAACACCGGGGAGCTGTTTTTT,CASGAPSGGSNTGELFF
TRBJ2-7,-,TRBD2,TRBV19,TGTGCCAGTAGTAAACTAGCGGGGGGCTCCTACGAGCAGTACTTC,CASSKLAGGSYEQYF
TRBJ2-7,once,TRBD2,TRBV14,TGTGCCAGCAGCCAACATAGCGGGGGCCCCGCTCCGGAGCAGTACTTC,CASSQHSGGPAPEQYF
TRBJ2-5,-,TRBD1,TRBV6-6,TGTGCCAGCAGCCACCCCCCGACAGGGCGAGAGACCCAGTACTTC,CASSHPPTGRETQYF